This T cell receptor (beta chain) was captured in a study of identical twins. Regarding the study as a whole: Out-of-frame alpha sequences common to twins exhibited an excess of low generation probability. Findings came from cross-sectional statistics, without long-term follow-up of donors.

One entry per CDR3 protein results from TCRdb running MiXCR on the 5' RACE reads. Among roughly 290,000 distinct CDR3 sequences listed, 8% to 9% were seen once. There are many counts of this clonotype. Its cognate antigen is unknown. Per germline, CDR1 MGHDK and CDR2 SYGVNS. The CDR3 length is 16 residues. Trimming removed 0 bases from V and 9 bases from J; junction bases left unmatched: 8. This sample also belongs to another study, concerning yellow fever vaccine responses in identical twins.

Sequencing was carried out using memory (CD45RO+) T cells sorted from blood. The V call is TRBV25-1, the J call TRBJ2-1; 10 bases line up with TRBD1. The origin of this receptor is a woman aged 18-35 years in good health. This CDR3 reads CASSEYVGTGDCEQFF. As DNA, the CDR3 is TGTGCCAGCAGTGAATATGTAGGGACAGGGGATTGTGAGCAGTTCTTC.